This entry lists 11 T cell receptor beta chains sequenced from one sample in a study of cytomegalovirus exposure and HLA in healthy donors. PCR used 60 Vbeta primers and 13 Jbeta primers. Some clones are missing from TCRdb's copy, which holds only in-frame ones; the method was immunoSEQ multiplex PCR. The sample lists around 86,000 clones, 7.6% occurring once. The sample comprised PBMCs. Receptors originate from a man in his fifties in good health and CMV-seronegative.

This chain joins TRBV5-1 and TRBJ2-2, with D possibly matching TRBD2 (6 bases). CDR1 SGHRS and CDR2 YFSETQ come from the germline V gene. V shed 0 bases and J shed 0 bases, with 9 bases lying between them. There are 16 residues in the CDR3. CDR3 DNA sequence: TGCGCCAGCAGCTTGGGGGCGGGGACGAACACCGGGGAGCTGTTTTTT. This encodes CASSLGAGTNTGELFF.

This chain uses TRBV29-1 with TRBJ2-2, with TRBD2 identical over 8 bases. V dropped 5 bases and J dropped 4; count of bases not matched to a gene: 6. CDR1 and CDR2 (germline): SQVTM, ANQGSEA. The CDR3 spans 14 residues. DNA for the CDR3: TGCAGCGTTTCGGGGGGGCTGGGCACCGGGGAGCTGTTTTTT. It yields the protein CSVSGGLGTGELFF.

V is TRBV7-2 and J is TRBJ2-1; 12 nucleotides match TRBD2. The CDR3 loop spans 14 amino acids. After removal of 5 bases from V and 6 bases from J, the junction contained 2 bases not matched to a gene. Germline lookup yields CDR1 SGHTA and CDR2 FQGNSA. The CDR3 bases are TGTGCCAGCAGCCGGACTAGCGGGGTCAATGAGCAGTTCTTC. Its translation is CASSRTSGVNEQFF.

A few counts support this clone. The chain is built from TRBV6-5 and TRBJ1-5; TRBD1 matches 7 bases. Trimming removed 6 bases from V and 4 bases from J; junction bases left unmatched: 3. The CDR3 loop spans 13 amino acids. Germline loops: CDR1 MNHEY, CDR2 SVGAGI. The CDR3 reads CASRQGKNQPQHF. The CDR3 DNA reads TGTGCCAGCAGACAGGGGAAGAATCAGCCCCAGCATTTT.

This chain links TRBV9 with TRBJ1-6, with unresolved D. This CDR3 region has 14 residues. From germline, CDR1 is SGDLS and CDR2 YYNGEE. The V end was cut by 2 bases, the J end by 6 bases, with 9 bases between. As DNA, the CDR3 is TGTGCCAGCAGCGTTGGGCAGACTAATTCACCCCTCCACTTT. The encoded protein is CASSVGQTNSPLHF.

CDR3 nucleotide sequence: TGTGCCAGCAGTTTCCAGGACAGGTTAAACGAGCAGTACTTC. Encoded protein: CASSFQDRLNEQYF. The gene calls are TRBV28 and TRBJ2-7; 7 bases match TRBD1. V gave up 3 bases and J gave up 5 bases; unmatched junction bases: 7. Germline assignment: CDR1 MDHEN and CDR2 SYDVKM. This CDR3 is built from 14 residues.

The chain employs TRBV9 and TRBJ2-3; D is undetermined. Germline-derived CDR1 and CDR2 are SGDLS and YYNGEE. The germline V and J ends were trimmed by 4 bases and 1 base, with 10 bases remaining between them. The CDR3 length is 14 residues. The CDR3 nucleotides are TGTGCCAGCAGCTCCTCTACCCGCACAGATACGCAGTATTTT. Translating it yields CASSSSTRTDTQYF.

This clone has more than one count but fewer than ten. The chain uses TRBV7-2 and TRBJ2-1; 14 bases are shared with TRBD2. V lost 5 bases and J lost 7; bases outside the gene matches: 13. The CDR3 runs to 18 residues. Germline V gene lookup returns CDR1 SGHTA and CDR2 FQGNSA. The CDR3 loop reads CASSRVPTSGGARNEQFF. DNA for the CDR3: TGTGCCAGCAGCCGTGTACCGACTAGCGGGGGGGCAAGGAATGAGCAGTTCTTC.

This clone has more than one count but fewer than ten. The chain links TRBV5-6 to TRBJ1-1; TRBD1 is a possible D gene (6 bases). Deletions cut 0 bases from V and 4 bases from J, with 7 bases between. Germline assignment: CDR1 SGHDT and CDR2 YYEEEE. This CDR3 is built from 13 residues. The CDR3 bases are TGTGCCAGCAGCTTGGGCAGGGGCACTGAAGCTTTCTTT. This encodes CASSLGRGTEAFF.

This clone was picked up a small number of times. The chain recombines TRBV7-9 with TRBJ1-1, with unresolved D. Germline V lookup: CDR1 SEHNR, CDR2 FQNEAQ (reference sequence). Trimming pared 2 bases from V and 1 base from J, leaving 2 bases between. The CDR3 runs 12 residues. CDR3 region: CASSLQNTEAFF. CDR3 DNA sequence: TGTGCCAGCAGCTTACAGAACACTGAAGCTTTCTTT. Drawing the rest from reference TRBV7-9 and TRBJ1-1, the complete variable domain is DTGVSQNPRHKITKRGQNVTFRCDPISEHNRLYWYRQTLGQGPEFLTYFQNEAQLEKSRLLSDRFSAERPKGSFSTLEIQRTEQGDSAMYLCASSLQNTEAFFGQGTRLTVV.

The CDR3 reads CASTTGQTSDTQYF. Written as DNA, the CDR3 is TGTGCCAGCACCACTGGACAAACCTCAGATACGCAGTATTTT. The gene calls are TRBV9 and TRBJ2-3, with a weak D call TRBD1 (5 bases). Germline CDR1 and CDR2: SGDLS and YYNGEE. The CDR3 extends over 14 amino acids. Trimming stripped 6 bases from V and 4 bases from J, with 15 bases between.